This record covers a single TCR beta chain. Antigen unknown. This sample was included in a study of graft-versus-host responses after intestinal transplantation. About the study: All recipients got anti-thymocyte globulin induction, then tacrolimus and steroids for around three years. Study results and limitations: Recipient marrow contained GvH clones, some of which appeared first in ileum or blood. Graft-versus-host to host-versus-graft clonal ratios in allografts were high in patients with graft-donor T cell macrochimerism.

The CDR3 extends over 15 amino acids. Germline assignment: CDR1 SNHLY and CDR2 FYNNEI. Losses at the gene ends were 4 bases for V and 1 base for J; bases not matched to a gene: 2. Lamina propria and intraepithelial lymphocytes were released by processing graft tissue. TCRdb keeps only in-frame clones here, not all; method: immunoSEQ multiplex PCR. The table records approximately 18,000 clones, 79% of them present only once. Material: ileum tissue, obtained approximately 450 days after intestinal transplant. This clonotype originated in a human patient who received an intestinal transplant, so some T cells may come from the graft donor. The chain couples TRBV2 to TRBJ2-2, with 8 nucleotides matching TRBD1. The CDR3 protein is CASSADRENTGELFF. The CDR3 DNA reads as TGTGCCAGCAGTGCGGACAGGGAGAACACCGGGGAGCTGTTTTTT.